This TCR beta chain originates from a study of cytomegalovirus exposure and HLA in healthy donors. Trimming at V came to 5 bases and at J to 4 bases, leaving 9 bases not matched to a gene. The germline V gene encodes CDR1 MNHEY and CDR2 SMNVEV (reference sequence). CDR3 size: 17 residues. 13 Jbeta primers and 60 Vbeta primers were used for the PCR. Sequencing used immunoSEQ multiplex PCR; TCRdb keeps in-frame clones, though not all of them. The sample comprises about 160,000 clones, around 76% of which are singletons, and roughly 7.1% rests with the top ten. This TCR was recovered from a man aged 35 to 55 in good health and CMV-seropositive. What was sequenced was PBMCs. The chain couples TRBV27 to TRBJ2-5, with 14 bases fitting TRBD2. The CDR3 DNA sequence: TGTGCCAGCAGTCCTCGACTAGCGGGGGGGCTCGGAGAGACCCAGTACTTC. Amino acid sequence: CASSPRLAGGLGETQYF.